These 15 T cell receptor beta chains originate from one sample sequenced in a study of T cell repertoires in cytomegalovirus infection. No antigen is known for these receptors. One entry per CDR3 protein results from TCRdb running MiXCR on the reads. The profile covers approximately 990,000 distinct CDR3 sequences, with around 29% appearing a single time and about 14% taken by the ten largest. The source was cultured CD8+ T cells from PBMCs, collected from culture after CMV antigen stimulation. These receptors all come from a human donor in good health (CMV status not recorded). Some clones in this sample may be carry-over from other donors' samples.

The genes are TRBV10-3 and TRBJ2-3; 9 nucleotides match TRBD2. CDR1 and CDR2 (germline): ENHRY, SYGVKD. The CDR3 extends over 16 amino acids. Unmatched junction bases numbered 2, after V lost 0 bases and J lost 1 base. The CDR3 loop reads CAISESSGGRTDTQYF. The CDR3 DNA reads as TGTGCCATCAGTGAGTCAAGCGGGGGGCGCACAGATACGCAGTATTTT.

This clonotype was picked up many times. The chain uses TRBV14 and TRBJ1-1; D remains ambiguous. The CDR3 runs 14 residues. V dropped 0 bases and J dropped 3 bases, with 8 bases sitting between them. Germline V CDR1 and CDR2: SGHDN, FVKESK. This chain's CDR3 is CASSQDYGDTEAFF. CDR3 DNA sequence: TGTGCCAGCAGCCAAGATTACGGGGACACTGAAGCTTTCTTT.

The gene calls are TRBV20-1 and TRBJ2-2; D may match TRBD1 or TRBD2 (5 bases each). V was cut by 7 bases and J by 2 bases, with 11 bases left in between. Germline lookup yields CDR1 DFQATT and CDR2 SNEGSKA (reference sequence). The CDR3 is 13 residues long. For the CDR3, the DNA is TGCAGTGGCAGGGACGGTAACACCGGGGAGCTGTTTTTT. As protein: CSGRDGNTGELFF.

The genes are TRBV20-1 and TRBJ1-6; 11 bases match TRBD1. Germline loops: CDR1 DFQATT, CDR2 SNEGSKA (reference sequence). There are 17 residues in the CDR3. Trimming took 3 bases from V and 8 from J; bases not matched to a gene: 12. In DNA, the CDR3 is TGCAGTGCTAGGGGACAGGGGGTCCCATATTATGATTCACCCCTCCACTTT. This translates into CSARGQGVPYYDSPLHF.

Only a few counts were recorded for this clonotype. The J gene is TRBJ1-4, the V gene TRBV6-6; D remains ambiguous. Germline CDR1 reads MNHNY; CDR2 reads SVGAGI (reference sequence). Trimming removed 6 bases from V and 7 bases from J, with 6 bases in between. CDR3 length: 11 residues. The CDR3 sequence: CASRFGEKLFF. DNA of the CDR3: TGTGCCAGCAGGTTTGGTGAAAAACTGTTTTTT.

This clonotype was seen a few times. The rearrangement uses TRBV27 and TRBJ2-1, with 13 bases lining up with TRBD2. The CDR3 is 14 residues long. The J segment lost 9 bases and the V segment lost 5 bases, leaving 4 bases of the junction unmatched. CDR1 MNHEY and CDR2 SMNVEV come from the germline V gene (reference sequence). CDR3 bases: TGTGCCAGCAGTCATGGGACTAGCGGGGTTGAGCAGTTCTTC. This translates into CASSHGTSGVEQFF.

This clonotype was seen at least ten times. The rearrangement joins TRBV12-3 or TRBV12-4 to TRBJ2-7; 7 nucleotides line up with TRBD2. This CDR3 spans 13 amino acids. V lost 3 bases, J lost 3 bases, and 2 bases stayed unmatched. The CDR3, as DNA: TGTGCCAGCAGTTTTGGCGGGGGCTACGAGCAGTACGTC. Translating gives CASSFGGGYEQYV.

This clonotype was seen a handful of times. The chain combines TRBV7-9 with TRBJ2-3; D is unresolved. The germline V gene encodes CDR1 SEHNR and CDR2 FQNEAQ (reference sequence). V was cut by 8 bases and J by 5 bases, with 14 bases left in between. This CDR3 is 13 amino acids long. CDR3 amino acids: CASHSGYQDTQYF. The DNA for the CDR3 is TGTGCCAGCCATTCAGGTTATCAAGATACGCAGTATTTT.

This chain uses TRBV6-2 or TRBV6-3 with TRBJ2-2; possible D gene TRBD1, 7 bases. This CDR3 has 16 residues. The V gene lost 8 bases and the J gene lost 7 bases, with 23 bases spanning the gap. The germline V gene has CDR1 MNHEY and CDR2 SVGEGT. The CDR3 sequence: CASLPQGGVLDGELFF. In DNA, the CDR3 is TGTGCCAGCCTCCCGCAGGGGGGAGTCCTGGACGGGGAGCTGTTTTTT.

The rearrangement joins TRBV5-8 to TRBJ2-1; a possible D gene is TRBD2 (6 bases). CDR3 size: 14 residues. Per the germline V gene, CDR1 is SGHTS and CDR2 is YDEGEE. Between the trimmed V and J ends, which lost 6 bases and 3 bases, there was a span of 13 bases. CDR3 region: CASTHRLDYNEQFF. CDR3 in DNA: TGTGCCAGCACCCATCGACTAGACTACAATGAGCAGTTCTTC.

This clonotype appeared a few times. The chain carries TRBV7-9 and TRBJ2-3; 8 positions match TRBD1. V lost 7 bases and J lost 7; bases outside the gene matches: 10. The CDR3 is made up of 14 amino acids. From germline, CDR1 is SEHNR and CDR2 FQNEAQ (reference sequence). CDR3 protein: CASKGTGVLHTQYF. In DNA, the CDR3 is TGTGCCAGCAAGGGGACAGGTGTCCTTCATACGCAGTATTTT.

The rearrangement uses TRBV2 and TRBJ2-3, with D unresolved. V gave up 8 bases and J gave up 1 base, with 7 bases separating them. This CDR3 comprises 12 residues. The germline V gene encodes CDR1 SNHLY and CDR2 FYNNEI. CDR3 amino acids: CASERGTDTQYF. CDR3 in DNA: TGTGCCAGCGAAAGGGGCACAGATACGCAGTATTTT.

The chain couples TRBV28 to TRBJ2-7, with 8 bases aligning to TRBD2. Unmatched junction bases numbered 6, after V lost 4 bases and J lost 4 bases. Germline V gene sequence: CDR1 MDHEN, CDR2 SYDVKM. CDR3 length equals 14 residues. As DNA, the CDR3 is TGTGCCAGCAGTTCCATAGCGGGGCGGTACGAGCAGTACGTC. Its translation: CASSSIAGRYEQYV.

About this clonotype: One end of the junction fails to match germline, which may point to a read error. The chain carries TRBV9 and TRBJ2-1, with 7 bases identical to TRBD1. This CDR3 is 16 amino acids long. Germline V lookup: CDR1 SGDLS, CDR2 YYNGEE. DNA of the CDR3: TGTGCCAGCAGCGCTACGGACAGGCCAAGCTACCAGGGGCAGTTCTTT. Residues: CASSATDRPSYQGQFF.

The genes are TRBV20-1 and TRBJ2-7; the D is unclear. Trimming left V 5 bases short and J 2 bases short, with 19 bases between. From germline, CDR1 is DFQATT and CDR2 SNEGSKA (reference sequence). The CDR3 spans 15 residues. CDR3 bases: TGCAGTGCTGGCGGAAGGGATCTTATAACCTACGAGCAGTACTTC. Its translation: CSAGGRDLITYEQYF.